The 20 T cell receptor beta chains given below trace back to one sample, sequenced in a study of monozygotic twins with inflammatory bowel disease. TCRdb re-called the 5' RACE reads, yielding one record per CDR3 amino acid sequence without DNA. The repertoire shows just over 300,000 distinct CDR3 sequences; the top ten hold 5.6%. Sequencing used blood. The receptors shown here come from a human donor with ulcerative colitis or Crohn's disease, or a healthy co-twin of an affected twin (not recorded which).

This chain connects TRBV5-1 to TRBJ2-5; with no DNA, the TCRdb D assignment of TRBD2 cannot be verified. Per the germline V gene, CDR1 is SGHRS and CDR2 is YFSETQ. This CDR3 comprises 16 residues. The CDR3 here is CASSLGLAGAEETQYF.

The rearrangement links TRBV5-1 to TRBJ1-4; as DNA is missing, the TRBD1 call by TCRdb cannot be tested. This CDR3 is built from 15 residues. CDR1 SGHRS and CDR2 YFSETQ come from the germline V gene. The CDR3 spells CASSLMSRTNEKLFF.

The J gene is TRBJ1-1, the V gene TRBV2; absent DNA, TCRdb's TRBD1 call cannot be checked. The germline V gene encodes CDR1 SNHLY and CDR2 FYNNEI. The CDR3 has 15 amino acids. CDR3 sequence reads: CASRDRDRGGTEAFF. The whole variable domain, remainder taken from reference TRBV2 and TRBJ1-1, is EPEVTQTPSHQVTQMGQEVILRCVPISNHLYFYWYRQILGQKVEFLVSFYNNEISEKSEIFDDQFSVERPDGSNFTLKIRSTKLEDSAMYFCASRDRDRGGTEAFFGQGTRLTVV.

The genes are TRBV6-6 and TRBJ2-7; TCRdb picks TRBD2, but there is no DNA to check that call. Germline V gives CDR1 MNHNY, CDR2 SVGAGI (reference sequence). The CDR3 sequence is 13 residues long. The CDR3 loop is CASSQGTINEQYF.

The J gene is TRBJ1-2, the V gene TRBV11-2. Per the germline V gene, CDR1 is SGHAT and CDR2 is FQNNGV. The CDR3 spans 14 residues. The CDR3 spells CASSLVDLPYGYTF.

The chain links TRBV20-1 to TRBJ2-3; TCRdb names TRBD1, which stays unverified in the absence of DNA. The CDR3 totals 14 residues. CDR1 is DFQATT and CDR2 is SNEGSKA in the germline V gene (reference sequence). The CDR3 sequence is CSVVGRGYTDTQYF.

This sequence joins TRBV5-1 and TRBJ1-1. This CDR3 contains 16 residues. The germline CDR1 and CDR2 sequences are SGHRS and YFSETQ. The CDR3 is CASSPTYGLMNTEAFF.

The rearrangement links TRBV7-9 to TRBJ2-1. From germline, CDR1 is SEHNR and CDR2 FQNEAQ (reference sequence). The CDR3 has 12 amino acids. The CDR3 here is CASSLFSREQFF.

This chain connects TRBV7-9 to TRBJ2-7; TCRdb designates TRBD1, a call that cannot be tested without DNA. Germline CDR1 SEHNR, CDR2 FQNEAQ (reference sequence). The CDR3 length is 14 residues. The CDR3 spells CASSFGQPAYEQYF.

V usage is TRBV3-1 and J usage is TRBJ2-7; no DNA is available, so the TRBD2 call from TCRdb remains unchecked. This CDR3 has 18 residues. Germline lookup yields CDR1 LGHDT and CDR2 YNNKEL (reference sequence). The CDR3 loop reads CASSRGDYRPLGSYEQYF.

This chain joins TRBV7-2 and TRBJ1-6; TCRdb indicates TRBD1, and absent DNA this call remains unverified. CDR3 size: 16 residues. CDR1 SGHTA and CDR2 FQGNSA come from the germline V gene. The CDR3 sequence is CASSPTGATPNSPLHF.

The chain is built from TRBV12-3 or TRBV12-4 and TRBJ1-4; TCRdb reports TRBD1, a call that lacks DNA to check it against. The CDR3 runs 14 residues. CDR3 in amino acids: CASSLGVRGEKLFF.

The rearrangement links TRBV6-5 to TRBJ2-3. Per the germline V gene, CDR1 is MNHEY and CDR2 is SVGAGI. The CDR3 is made up of 16 amino acids. CDR3 amino acids: CASSYSIFIRTDTQYF.

The chain joins TRBV10-2 to TRBJ2-1; checking the TCRdb D call of TRBD2 is not possible without DNA. Germline loops: CDR1 WSHSY, CDR2 SAAADI. This CDR3 is built from 17 residues. This CDR3 is CASSDMVAGGNSNEQFF.

The chain carries TRBV20-1 and TRBJ2-3; absent DNA, TCRdb's TRBD2 call cannot be checked. This CDR3 region has 17 residues. The germline gives CDR1 DFQATT, CDR2 SNEGSKA (reference sequence). CDR3 amino acids: CSARTSGVRTSTDTQYF.

The chain employs TRBV15 and TRBJ2-1. From germline, CDR1 is LNHNV and CDR2 YYDKDF (reference sequence). The CDR3 totals 16 residues. The chain's CDR3 is CATSRAGSGSYNEQFF. The full variable domain, in which reference TRBV15 and TRBJ2-1 provide the parts outside the CDR3, is DAMVIQNPRYQVTQFGKPVTLSCSQTLNHNVMYWYQQKSSQAPKLLFHYYDKDFNNEADTPDNFQSRRPNTSFCFLDIRSPGLGDTAMYLCATSRAGSGSYNEQFFGPGTRLTVL.

The J gene is TRBJ1-3, the V gene TRBV6-1. This CDR3 contains 15 residues. The germline CDR1 and CDR2 sequences are MNHNS and SASEGT. The CDR3 spells CASRPPLRSGNTIYF.

The genes are TRBV2 and TRBJ2-5; TCRdb names TRBD1, which stays unverified in the absence of DNA. Germline-derived CDR1 and CDR2 are SNHLY and FYNNEI. The CDR3 covers 15 residues. This chain's CDR3 is CASNAATGGRETQYF.

V usage is TRBV20-1 and J usage is TRBJ1-2; TCRdb proposes TRBD1, but this gene call is untestable without DNA. The germline V gene encodes CDR1 DFQATT and CDR2 SNEGSKA (reference sequence). This CDR3 comprises 13 residues. The CDR3 sequence: CSARDRVGYGYTF.

This chain connects TRBV12-5 to TRBJ1-1. Germline CDR1 reads LGHNT; CDR2 reads FRNRAP. The CDR3 runs 13 residues. The CDR3 reads CASGFSEYTEAFF.